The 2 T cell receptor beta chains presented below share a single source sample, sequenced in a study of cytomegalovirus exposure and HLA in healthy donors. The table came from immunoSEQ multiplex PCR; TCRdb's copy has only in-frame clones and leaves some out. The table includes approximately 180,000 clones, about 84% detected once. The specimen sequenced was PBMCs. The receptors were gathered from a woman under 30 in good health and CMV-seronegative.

Here the CDR3 reads CASSQTGPYNSPLHF. The CDR3 DNA sequence: TGTGCCAGCAGCCAGACAGGGCCCTATAATTCACCCCTCCACTTT. This chain uses TRBV2 with TRBJ1-6, with 7 nucleotides matching TRBD1. The CDR3 loop spans 15 amino acids. Germline CDR1 SNHLY, CDR2 FYNNEI. The V gene end was trimmed by 6 bases and the J gene end by 2 bases; junction bases not matched to a gene: 4.

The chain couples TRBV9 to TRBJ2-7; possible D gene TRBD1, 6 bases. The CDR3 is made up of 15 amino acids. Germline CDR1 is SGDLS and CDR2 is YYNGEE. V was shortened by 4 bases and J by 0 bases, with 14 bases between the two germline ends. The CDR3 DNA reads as TGTGCCAGCAGCCCGAGTTCCAGGGGCTCCTACGAGCAGTACTTC. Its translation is CASSPSSRGSYEQYF.